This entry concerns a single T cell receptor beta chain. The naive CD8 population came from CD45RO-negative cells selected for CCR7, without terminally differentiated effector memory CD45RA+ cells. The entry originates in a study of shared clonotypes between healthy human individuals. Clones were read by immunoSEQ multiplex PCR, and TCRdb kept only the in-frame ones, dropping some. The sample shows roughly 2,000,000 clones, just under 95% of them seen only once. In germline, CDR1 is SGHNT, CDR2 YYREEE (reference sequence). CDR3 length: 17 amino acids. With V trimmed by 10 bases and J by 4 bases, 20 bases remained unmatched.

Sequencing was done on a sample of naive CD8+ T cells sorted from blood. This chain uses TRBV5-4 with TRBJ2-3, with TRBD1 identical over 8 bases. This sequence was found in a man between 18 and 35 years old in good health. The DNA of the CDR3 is TGTGCCGACGCCCCCGGACAGGGCGATAGTTTGCCAGATACGCAGTATTTT. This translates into CADAPGQGDSLPDTQYF.